There are a few counts of the clone carrying this TCR beta chain. Its target is not known. The data derive from a study of cytotoxic CD8 clonotypes in ibrutinib-treated CLL. Study-wide points: Public clonotypes, an uncommon group, contracted or remained stable on treatment. Researchers report that baseline clonality outpaced age-matched healthy donors and tracked circulating CD8+ T-cell counts.

The CDR3 runs 16 residues. CDR1 is LNHNV, CDR2 YYDKDF, per germline (reference sequence). With 0 bases removed from V and 3 bases from J, the gap between germline ends came to 12 bases. Sequencing used immunoSEQ multiplex PCR; TCRdb keeps in-frame clones, though not all of them. The sample carries some 28,000 clones, 45% to 65% recorded once. The TCR comes from a human donor with chronic lymphocytic leukemia. The chain combines TRBV15 with TRBJ1-5; tentatively, D is TRBD1 (5 bases). Source: PBMCs, taken before ibrutinib treatment. CDR3 loop: CATSRDVRGINQPQHF. The CDR3 DNA reads TGTGCCACCAGCAGAGATGTACGGGGGATCAATCAGCCCCAGCATTTT. The whole variable domain, remainder taken from reference TRBV15 and TRBJ1-5, is DAMVIQNPRYQVTQFGKPVTLSCSQTLNHNVMYWYQQKSSQAPKLLFHYYDKDFNNEADTPDNFQSRRPNTSFCFLDIRSPGLGDTAMYLCATSRDVRGINQPQHFGDGTRLSIL.